This TCR beta chain was recovered during a study of regulatory T cells in long-lasting Graves disease. CDR1 is SGHRS and CDR2 is YFSETQ in the germline V gene. V was trimmed by 0 bases and J by 5 bases, leaving 8 bases between them. CDR3 size: 14 residues. Arm-PCR of CDR3 regions and iRepertoire HTBI primers were used to build TCR beta libraries. TCRdb analysed the multiplex PCR reads with MiXCR anew, one entry per CDR3 protein. The table lists 400,000 to 500,000 distinct CDR3 sequences, about 15% of them singletons. The time point is: newly diagnosed GD, antithyroid drugs for less than 3 months. PBMC RNA was the source of the TCR library. As a group, patients came from one endocrinology department in Xi'an, China. These same data were also listed under a study on T cells in Graves' hyperthyroidism and ophthalmopathy. That study reports: TCR CDR3 regions were first amplified by RT-PCR with HTBI primers.

The origin of this receptor is a woman aged 45-65 years with Graves disease. The specimen was peripheral blood mononuclear cells (PBMCs), collected at new diagnosis, from a patient treated with antithyroid drugs. The rearrangement links TRBV5-1 to TRBJ1-4, with TRBD1 as a possible D gene (5 bases). CDR3 sequence reads: CASSLGQRNEKLFF. The CDR3 DNA reads as TGCGCCAGCAGCTTGGGACAGAGAAATGAAAAACTGTTTTTT.